This TCR beta chain was recovered during a study of Ad26.COV2.S vaccination and SARS-CoV-2 variants. Study results and limitations: Spike-specific TCR breadth was greater after Ad26.COV2.S than placebo.

Treatment described: roughly 19 received Ad26.COV2.S at low or high dose, single or two shots; 5 received placebo; per-sample allocation not given. All samples were drawn on day 63, counting from the first vaccine or placebo injection. Vaccination used an Ad26 vector expressing Wuhan-strain SARS-CoV-2 spike. The CDR3 covers 13 residues. The germline V and J ends were trimmed by 1 base and 5 bases, with 8 bases remaining between them. The germline V gene has CDR1 SGHDT and CDR2 YYEEEE. Note on this clone: The antigen is not known.

Sequencing was performed with immunoSEQ multiplex PCR; in TCRdb, only in-frame clones are kept and a portion is missing. The table lists about 480,000 clones, around 90% of them singletons. The source material was peripheral blood, sampled in a trial of Ad26.COV2.S vaccine versus placebo. The receptor comes from a person between 18 and 60 years old who received the Ad26.COV2.S COVID-19 vaccine or a placebo. The chain uses TRBV5-6 and TRBJ2-3, with a tentative D call TRBD1 (6 bases). DNA for the CDR3: TGTGCCAGCAGCTTGACAGGGAGAGATACGCAGTATTTT. It is translated as CASSLTGRDTQYF.